This TCR beta chain was obtained from a study of T cells after somatic rescue of genetic block (dated by TCRdb to 2018 to 2020). Study-level background: The study assessed how robust, over the long term, a T-cell system was when the system had developed through somatic rescue of a genetic block in T-cell development.

Library construction relied on the immunoSEQ multiplex PCR assay. TCRdb re-hosts the immuneACCESS table, in-frame sequences only. Its copies lack some clones; in the studies checked, an unresolved V gene accounts for under half of them, and the cause for the rest is not known. For this sample the table gives more than 9,000 clones, of which around 67% were detected only once. The ten largest clones add up to around a fifth of the sample. A remark on this clone: Its antigen target is currently unknown. No base-level quality is on record; no much larger clone is a single base apart.

The sequenced material came from peripheral blood mononuclear cells (PBMCs). The receptor was isolated from a boy between 10 and 17 years old.

This receptor carries the CDR3 CASSVHSGGLYNEQFF. The bases are TGTGCCAGCAGTGTTCATAGCGGGGGGCTCTACAATGAGCAGTTCTTC. The rearrangement joined TRBV6-1 to TRBJ2-1; 10 bases in the middle match TRBD2. Taken from the germline V gene, the CDR1 and CDR2 loops are MNHNS and SASEGT. Unmatched junction bases come to 6, with V trimmed by 4 bases and J by 3 bases. Taken from cysteine to phenylalanine, the CDR3 has 16 residues. Kept here is only the CDR3 DNA, which spans 48 bases and is read in frame from base 1.